Listed here are 17 T cell receptor beta chains from one sample, sequenced in a study of T cells in localized non-small cell lung cancer. Sequencing used immunoSEQ multiplex PCR; TCRdb keeps in-frame clones, though not all of them. The sample consists of about 41,000 clones, 86% of them appearing once. Sequenced material: peripheral blood, taken before any cancer treatment. The receptors here all came from a woman between 18 and 55 years old with stage III lung adenocarcinoma.

This rearrangement joins TRBV5-4 to TRBJ2-3; D is ambiguous. Germline V gives CDR1 SGHNT, CDR2 YYREEE (reference sequence). V shed 4 bases and J shed 0 bases, with 15 bases lying between them. The CDR3 runs to 16 residues. CDR3 sequence reads: CASSGVAATSTDTQYF. The CDR3 coding sequence is TGTGCCAGCAGCGGTGTGGCCGCAACGAGCACAGATACGCAGTATTTT.

This clone was observed a few times. This sequence joins TRBV18 and TRBJ1-5, with a possible D match to TRBD1 (5 bases). CDR1 KGHSH and CDR2 LQKENI come from the germline V gene. The CDR3 is 13 residues long. The V end was cut by 4 bases, the J end by 5 bases, with 9 bases between. The CDR3: CASSRDGDQPQHF. The CDR3 coding sequence is TGTGCCAGCTCACGGGACGGTGATCAGCCCCAGCATTTT.

The chain combines TRBV14 with TRBJ1-2, with 10 bases fitting TRBD1. Losses at the gene ends were 3 bases for V and 6 bases for J; bases not matched to a gene: 10. This CDR3 spans 16 amino acids. Germline CDR1 is SGHDN and CDR2 is FVKESK. CDR3 sequence (DNA): TGTGCCAGCAGCCAGACCGGGACAGGGGTCGGTGATGGCTACACCTTC. Translating gives CASSQTGTGVGDGYTF.

This chain uses TRBV9 with TRBJ2-3; D perhaps matches TRBD1 (5 bases). The CDR3 consists of 15 residues. CDR1 is SGDLS and CDR2 is YYNGEE in the germline V gene. With 0 bases removed from V and 0 bases from J, the gap between germline ends came to 8 bases. The CDR3 nucleotides read TGTGCCAGCAGCGTAGAGGGGATTAGCACAGATACGCAGTATTTT. As protein: CASSVEGISTDTQYF. The entire variable domain, with the rest obtained from reference TRBV9 and TRBJ2-3, is as follows: DSGVTQTPKHLITATGQRVTLRCSPRSGDLSVYWYQQSLDQGLQFLIQYYNGEERAKGNILERFSAQQFPDLHSELNLSSLELGDSALYFCASSVEGISTDTQYFGPGTRLTVL.

The chain has TRBV30 and TRBJ2-1; the match to TRBD1 covers 7 bases. V gave up 2 bases and J gave up 10 bases; unmatched junction bases: 5. Germline values: CDR1 GTSNPN, CDR2 SVGIG (reference sequence). CDR3 length: 12 residues. Here the CDR3 reads CAWSFDRDEQFF. The CDR3 DNA sequence: TGTGCCTGGAGTTTCGACAGGGACGAGCAGTTCTTC.

V is TRBV16 and J is TRBJ1-1, with D perhaps TRBD1 (5 bases). Germline V gives CDR1 KGHSY, CDR2 FQNENV. CDR3 length equals 13 residues. V was shortened by 2 bases and J by 5 bases, with 9 bases between the two germline ends. The CDR3 nucleotides read TGTGCCAGCAGCCAAGGGGGGGGAACTGAAGCTTTCTTT. Translation: CASSQGGGTEAFF.

This clone has a single count. This chain connects TRBV30 to TRBJ2-3, with a tentative D call TRBD1 (5 bases). The CDR3 contains 14 residues. Per the germline V gene, CDR1 is GTSNPN and CDR2 is SVGIG (reference sequence). V was shortened by 3 bases and J by 2 bases, with 12 bases between the two germline ends. CDR3 bases: TGTGCCTGGAGCAGGACACACATCACAGATACGCAGTATTTT. It is translated as CAWSRTHITDTQYF.

This chain uses TRBV19 with TRBJ2-5; no definite D call. The CDR3 runs to 14 residues. Deletions cut 6 bases from V and 3 bases from J, with 14 bases between. Per the germline V gene, CDR1 is LNHDA and CDR2 is SQIVND (reference sequence). The DNA for the CDR3 is TGTGCCAGTAGCCACCCCGGGCAAAAAGAGACCCAGTACTTC. This translates into CASSHPGQKETQYF.

The sample holds one count of this clone. The V and J genes are TRBV27 and TRBJ2-1; TRBD1 matches 9 bases. CDR3 length: 14 residues. Germline V gene sequence: CDR1 MNHEY, CDR2 SMNVEV (reference sequence). Trimming at V came to 6 bases and at J to 6 bases, leaving 6 bases not matched to a gene. The CDR3 DNA reads as TGTGCCAGCAGATGGGACAGGGTAGGCAATGAGCAGTTCTTC. It translates to CASRWDRVGNEQFF.

The chain has TRBV6-1 and TRBJ1-1; TRBD1 is a possible D gene (6 bases). CDR1 MNHNS and CDR2 SASEGT come from the germline V gene. This CDR3 region has 14 residues. Trimming pared 5 bases from V and 3 bases from J, leaving 13 bases between. CDR3 DNA sequence: TGTGCCAGCAGTTGGGGGGGCTGGGACACTGAAGCTTTCTTT. It specifies CASSWGGWDTEAFF.

The rearrangement uses TRBV2 and TRBJ2-7; TRBD1 might be the D (5 bases). V was clipped by 4 bases and J by 2 bases, with 12 bases between them. This CDR3 region has 14 residues. Germline assignment: CDR1 SNHLY and CDR2 FYNNEI. The CDR3 region has the DNA TGTGCCAGCAGTGGACAGAGGATTACCTACGAGCAGTACTTC. Amino acid sequence: CASSGQRITYEQYF.

The CDR3 protein is CASPNKYRAYNSPLHF. The DNA of the CDR3 is TGCGCCAGCCCTAATAAGTACAGGGCCTATAATTCACCCCTCCACTTT. The chain combines TRBV10-1 with TRBJ1-6, with D possibly being TRBD1 (6 bases). CDR1 WNHNN and CDR2 SYGVQD come from the germline V gene (reference sequence). With 8 bases removed from V and 2 bases from J, the gap between germline ends came to 16 bases. CDR3 length: 16 residues.

The J gene is TRBJ2-7, the V gene TRBV6-1; TRBD1 aligns across 10 bases. Trimming cost V 2 bases and J 4 bases; bases outside gene matches: 5. This CDR3 contains 15 residues. CDR1 MNHNS and CDR2 SASEGT come from the germline V gene. For the CDR3, the DNA is TGTGCCAGCAGTGAATCGCCGGGACAGGGGTACGAGCAGTACTTC. This gives the protein CASSESPGQGYEQYF.

The chain couples TRBV2 to TRBJ1-2, with a weak D call TRBD1 (5 bases). Looked up from germline, CDR1 is SNHLY and CDR2 is FYNNEI. This CDR3 spans 13 amino acids. V lost 8 bases and J 8 bases, leaving 18 bases between the germline ends. CDR3 DNA sequence: TGTGCCAGCCGACTAAGGGGCGGAGTAGGCTACACCTTC. As protein: CASRLRGGVGYTF.

V gene TRBV9 combines with J gene TRBJ1-2, with 10 bases aligning to TRBD1. Germline trimming cut 3 bases from V and 2 bases from J; bases unmatched to any gene: 19. The CDR3 sequence is 20 residues long. Per the germline V gene, CDR1 is SGDLS and CDR2 is YYNGEE. CDR3 coding DNA: TGTGCCAGCAGCGAAACCGAGGGACAGGGGATTCTTTTTTTGAACTATGGCTACACCTTC. Translation: CASSETEGQGILFLNYGYTF.

The gene calls are TRBV6-5 and TRBJ1-1; 10 bases fit TRBD1. The CDR3 contains 14 residues. Germline V lookup: CDR1 MNHEY, CDR2 SVGAGI. Germline trimming cut 8 bases from V and 3 bases from J; bases unmatched to any gene: 6. In nucleotides, the CDR3 is TGTGCCAGCGGGGGACAGGGGTTGTACACTGAAGCTTTCTTT. Residues: CASGGQGLYTEAFF.

This sequence joins TRBV19 and TRBJ2-7; 8 bases are a match to TRBD1. V lost 3 bases, J lost 5 bases, and 3 bases stayed unmatched. The CDR3 spans 13 residues. CDR1 LNHDA and CDR2 SQIVND come from the germline V gene (reference sequence). Written as DNA, the CDR3 is TGTGCCAGTAGTATTCCGGGACAGGACGAGCAGTACTTC. It yields the protein CASSIPGQDEQYF.